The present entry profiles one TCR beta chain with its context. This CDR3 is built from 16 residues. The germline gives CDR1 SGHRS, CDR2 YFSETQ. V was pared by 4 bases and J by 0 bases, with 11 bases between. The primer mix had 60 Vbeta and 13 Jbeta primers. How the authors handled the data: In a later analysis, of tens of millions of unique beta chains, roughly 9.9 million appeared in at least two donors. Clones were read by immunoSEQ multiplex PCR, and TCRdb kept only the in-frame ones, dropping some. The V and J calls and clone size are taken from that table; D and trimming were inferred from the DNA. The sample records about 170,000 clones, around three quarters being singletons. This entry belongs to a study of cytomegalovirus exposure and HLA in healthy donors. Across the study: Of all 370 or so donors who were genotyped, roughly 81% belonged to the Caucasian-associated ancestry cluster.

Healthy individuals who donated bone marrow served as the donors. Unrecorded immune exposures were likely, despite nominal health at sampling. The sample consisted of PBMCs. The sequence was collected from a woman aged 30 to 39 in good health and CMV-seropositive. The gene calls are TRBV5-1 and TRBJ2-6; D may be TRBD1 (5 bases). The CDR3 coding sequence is TGCGCCAGCAGCCACGACAGCTTCTCTGGGGCCAACGTCCTGACTTTC. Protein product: CASSHDSFSGANVLTF.